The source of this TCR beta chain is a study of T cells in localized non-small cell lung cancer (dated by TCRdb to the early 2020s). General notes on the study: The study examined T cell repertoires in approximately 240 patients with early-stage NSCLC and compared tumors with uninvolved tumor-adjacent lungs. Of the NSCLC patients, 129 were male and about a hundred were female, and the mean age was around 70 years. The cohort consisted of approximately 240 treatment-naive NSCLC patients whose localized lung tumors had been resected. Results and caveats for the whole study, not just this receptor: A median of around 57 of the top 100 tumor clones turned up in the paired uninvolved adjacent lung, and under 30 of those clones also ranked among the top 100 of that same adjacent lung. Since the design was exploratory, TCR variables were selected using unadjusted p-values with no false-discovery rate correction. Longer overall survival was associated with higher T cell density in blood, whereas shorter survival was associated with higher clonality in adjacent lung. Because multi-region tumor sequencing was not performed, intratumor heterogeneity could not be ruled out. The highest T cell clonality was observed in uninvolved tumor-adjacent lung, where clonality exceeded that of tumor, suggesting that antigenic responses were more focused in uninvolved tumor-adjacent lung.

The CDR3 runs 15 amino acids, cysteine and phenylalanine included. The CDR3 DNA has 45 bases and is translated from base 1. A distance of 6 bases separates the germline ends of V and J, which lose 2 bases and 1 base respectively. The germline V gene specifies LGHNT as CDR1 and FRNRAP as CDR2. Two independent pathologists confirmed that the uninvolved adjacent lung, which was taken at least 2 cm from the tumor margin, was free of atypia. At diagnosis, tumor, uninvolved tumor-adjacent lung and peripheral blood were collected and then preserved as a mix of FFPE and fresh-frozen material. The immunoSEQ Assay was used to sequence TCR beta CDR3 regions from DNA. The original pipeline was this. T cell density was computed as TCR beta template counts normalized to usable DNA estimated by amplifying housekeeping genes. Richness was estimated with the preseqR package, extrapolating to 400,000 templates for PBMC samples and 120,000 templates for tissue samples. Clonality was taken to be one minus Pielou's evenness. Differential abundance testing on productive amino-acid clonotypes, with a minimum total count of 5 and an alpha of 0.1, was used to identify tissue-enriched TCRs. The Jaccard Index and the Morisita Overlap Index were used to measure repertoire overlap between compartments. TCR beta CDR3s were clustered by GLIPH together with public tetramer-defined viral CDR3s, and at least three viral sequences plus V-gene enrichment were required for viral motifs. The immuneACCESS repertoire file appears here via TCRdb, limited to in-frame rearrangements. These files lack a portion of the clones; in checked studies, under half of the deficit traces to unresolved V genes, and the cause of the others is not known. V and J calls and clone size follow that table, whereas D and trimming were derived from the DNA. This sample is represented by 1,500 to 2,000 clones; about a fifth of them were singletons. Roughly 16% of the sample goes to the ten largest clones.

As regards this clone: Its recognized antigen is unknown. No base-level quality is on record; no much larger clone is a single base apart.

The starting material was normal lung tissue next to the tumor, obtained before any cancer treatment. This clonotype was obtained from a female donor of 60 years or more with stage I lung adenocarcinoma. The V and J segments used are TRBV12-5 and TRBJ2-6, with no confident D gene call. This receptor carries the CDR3 CASGLIQSGANVLTF. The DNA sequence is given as TGTGCTAGTGGTTTGATCCAGTCTGGGGCCAACGTCCTGACTTTC. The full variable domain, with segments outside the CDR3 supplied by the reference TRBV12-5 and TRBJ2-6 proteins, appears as DARVTQTPRHKVTEMGQEVTMRCQPILGHNTVFWYRQTMMQGLELLAYFRNRAPLDDSGMPKDRFSAEMPDATLATLKIQPSEPRDSAVYFCASGLIQSGANVLTFGAGSRLTVL.